Presented here are 27 T cell receptor beta chains from one specimen sequenced in a study of vaccination and CD4 T cells after COVID-19. Sample treatment: roughly 11-day PBMC culture with coronavirus spike peptide pools or control peptides (ViraFEST assay). The unexposed donor gave CD4+ T cells before the COVID-19 pandemic (2011-2018). Scientists ran DNA taken from cultured CD4+ T cells through the Oncomine TCR Beta short-read assay for sequencing. TCRdb used MiXCR to reprocess the PCR reads, holding one entry per CDR3 protein. Among around 7,000 distinct CDR3 sequences listed, around 46% were seen once. These receptors' antigens are unknown. What was sequenced was CD4+ T cells from blood, cultured in vitro. The source of these receptors is a human donor in good health.

This clonotype has just one count. The chain employs TRBV6-5 and TRBJ2-2; 11 bases align to TRBD1. The CDR3 consists of 16 residues. In germline, CDR1 is MNHEY, CDR2 SVGAGI. With 2 bases clipped from V and 4 bases from J, the junction kept 3 bases outside the gene matches. CDR3 DNA sequence: TGTGCCAGCAGTTACCGGGGGACAGGGGGCACCGGGGAGCTGTTTTTT. Translation: CASSYRGTGGTGELFF.

The chain joins TRBV6-1 to TRBJ2-5; 9 bases fit TRBD1. The ends lost 4 bases at V and 4 bases at J; junction bases unmatched: 7. This CDR3 comprises 15 residues. Germline assignment: CDR1 MNHNS and CDR2 SASEGT. CDR3: CASSAHRGRSETQYF. The CDR3 DNA sequence: TGTGCCAGCAGTGCCCACAGGGGGCGCTCAGAGACCCAGTACTTC.

This sequence joins TRBV20-1 and TRBJ1-5; 7 bases are shared with TRBD1. The CDR3 has 12 amino acids. The germline V gene has CDR1 DFQATT and CDR2 SNEGSKA (reference sequence). CDR3 loop: CMGTAPNQPQHF. CDR3 in DNA: TGCATGGGGACAGCCCCCAATCAGCCCCAGCATTTT.

This clonotype was found a few times. The V gene is TRBV19, the J gene TRBJ1-1; D possibly corresponds to TRBD1 (5 bases). Germline V lookup: CDR1 LNHDA, CDR2 SQIVND (reference sequence). Trimming shortened V by 5 bases and J by 4 bases, and 8 bases separated the two germline ends. This CDR3 is built from 12 residues. The CDR3 nucleotides read TGTGCCAGTAGTGAGGGGTTCACTGAAGCTTTCTTT. This gives the protein CASSEGFTEAFF.

Only a few counts were recorded for this clonotype. This chain uses TRBV7-8 with TRBJ1-5; D uncertain. This CDR3 is 12 amino acids long. V was cut by 2 bases and J by 5 bases, with 4 bases left in between. Germline V gene lookup returns CDR1 SGHVS and CDR2 FQNEAQ. The CDR3 region is CASSLLDQPQHF. The CDR3 DNA is TGTGCCAGCAGCTTACTGGATCAGCCCCAGCATTTT.

The genes are TRBV7-2 and TRBJ1-2; 11 bases are a match to TRBD1. The V segment lost 4 bases and the J segment 7 bases; nucleotides outside the gene matches: 5. The germline V gene has CDR1 SGHTA and CDR2 FQGNSA. The CDR3 is 14 residues long. This CDR3 is CASSYGQGAVGYTF. In DNA form, the CDR3 reads TGTGCCAGCAGCTATGGACAGGGGGCTGTTGGCTACACCTTC.

The chain combines TRBV6-1 with TRBJ2-1; D is perhaps TRBD1 or TRBD2 (5 bases each). From germline, CDR1 is MNHNS and CDR2 SASEGT. Deletions cut 4 bases from V and 0 bases from J, with 19 bases between. This CDR3 contains 18 residues. This CDR3 is CASSAPWGFGDSYNEQFF. The CDR3 DNA reads as TGTGCCAGCAGTGCACCTTGGGGGTTCGGGGACTCCTACAATGAGCAGTTCTTC.

The chain couples TRBV7-9 to TRBJ1-2; D gene unclear. Germline lookup yields CDR1 SEHNR and CDR2 FQNEAQ (reference sequence). V lost 3 bases and J lost 5, with 13 bases in between. The CDR3 totals 14 residues. CDR3 DNA sequence: TGTGCCAGCAGCTTTCAAGCCCCCGGTTATGGCTACACCTTC. Translation: CASSFQAPGYGYTF.

This chain joins TRBV20-1 and TRBJ1-1; D call uncertain. Germline values: CDR1 DFQATT, CDR2 SNEGSKA (reference sequence). The CDR3 has 13 amino acids. V was shortened by 2 bases and J by 6 bases, with 13 bases between the two germline ends. CDR3 protein: CSARKKGGAEAFF. As DNA, the CDR3 is TGCAGTGCTAGAAAAAAGGGTGGGGCTGAAGCTTTCTTT.

In nucleotides, the CDR3 is TGTGCCAGCAGAACCGGGACGTCCTACAATGAGCAGTTCTTC. This encodes CASRTGTSYNEQFF. This rearrangement joins TRBV6-2 or TRBV6-3 to TRBJ2-1; D possibly uses TRBD1 or TRBD2 (5 bases each). Trimming stripped 6 bases from V and 1 base from J, with 10 bases between. Germline V gene lookup returns CDR1 MNHEY and CDR2 SVGEGT. The CDR3 loop spans 14 amino acids.

V is TRBV5-1 and J is TRBJ2-1; weak D call: TRBD1 (6 bases). The germline V gene encodes CDR1 SGHRS and CDR2 YFSETQ. This CDR3 has 15 amino acids. Trimming cost V 0 bases and J 5 bases, with 12 bases left between them. This CDR3 reads CASSLGQGIDNEQFF. CDR3 DNA sequence: TGCGCCAGCAGCTTGGGTCAGGGGATCGACAATGAGCAGTTCTTC.

The V and J genes are TRBV19 and TRBJ1-2, with no clear D. Germline V lookup: CDR1 LNHDA, CDR2 SQIVND (reference sequence). The CDR3 length is 12 residues. Trimming left V 2 bases short and J 4 bases short, with 5 bases between. CDR3 region: CASSIRGYGYTF. The CDR3 DNA reads as TGTGCCAGTAGTATACGGGGCTATGGCTACACCTTC.

This clonotype appeared a few times. The V call is TRBV7-9, the J call TRBJ2-1, with a tentative D call TRBD2 (5 bases). The V gene's germline CDR1 is SEHNR and CDR2 FQNEAQ (reference sequence). Trimming stripped 2 bases from V and 5 bases from J, with 13 bases between. The CDR3 is 15 residues long. The CDR3, as DNA: TGTGCCAGCAGCTTAACGGAGGTAGTCCACAATGAGCAGTTCTTC. As protein: CASSLTEVVHNEQFF.

The chain employs TRBV19 and TRBJ1-2; D is ambiguous. Germline CDR1 LNHDA, CDR2 SQIVND (reference sequence). Deletions cut 3 bases from V and 6 bases from J, with 14 bases between. This CDR3 has 14 amino acids. The CDR3 protein is CASSIGRERDGYTF. The DNA of the CDR3 is TGTGCCAGTAGTATTGGTAGGGAGAGAGATGGCTACACCTTC.

Relative to its sample, this clonotype is medium-sized. The V gene is TRBV20-1, the J gene TRBJ1-1; TRBD1 agrees at 7 bases. The ends lost 5 bases at V and 4 bases at J; junction bases unmatched: 10. CDR3 size: 14 residues. Germline V gives CDR1 DFQATT, CDR2 SNEGSKA (reference sequence). CDR3 loop: CSARSDRVGTEAFF. The DNA for the CDR3 is TGCAGTGCTCGCAGCGACAGGGTGGGCACTGAAGCTTTCTTT.

The chain carries TRBV3-1 and TRBJ1-1; no firm D call. The V and J ends lost 0 bases and 5 bases respectively, with 10 bases between them. CDR3 length: 14 residues. Germline V CDR1 and CDR2: LGHDT, YNNKEL (reference sequence). CDR3 nucleotides: TGTGCCAGCAGCCAAGACAGCCCGAGAACTGAAGCTTTCTTT. This sequence encodes CASSQDSPRTEAFF.

V usage is TRBV7-2 and J usage is TRBJ2-3; TRBD2 matches at 8 bases. J lost 4 bases, V lost 6 bases, and 18 bases had no gene match. The germline V gene has CDR1 SGHTA and CDR2 FQGNSA. The CDR3 is 18 amino acids. CDR3 sequence: CASSILRIRTSPPDTQYF. CDR3 sequence (DNA): TGTGCCAGCAGTATACTAAGAATTAGGACTAGCCCCCCAGATACGCAGTATTTT.

This chain links TRBV20-1 with TRBJ2-1; D not resolved. Deletions cut 0 bases from V and 7 bases from J, with 16 bases between. The CDR3 totals 15 residues. Germline CDR1 DFQATT, CDR2 SNEGSKA (reference sequence). The CDR3 bases are TGCAGTGCTAGAGATCCCGATCTTTTTGGGAATGAGCAGTTCTTC. It encodes CSARDPDLFGNEQFF.

This clonotype was detected a few times. This chain connects TRBV20-1 to TRBJ1-5; no definite D call. Trimming removed 7 bases from V and 0 bases from J, with 13 bases in between. Germline V gives CDR1 DFQATT, CDR2 SNEGSKA (reference sequence). This CDR3 spans 14 amino acids. CDR3 coding DNA: TGCAGTGGGAAAGCGGGGAATAGCAATCAGCCCCAGCATTTT. Protein product: CSGKAGNSNQPQHF.

This clonotype ranks as medium-sized. The gene calls are TRBV20-1 and TRBJ1-5; no reliable D call. V lost 5 bases, J lost 4 bases, and 9 bases lay in between. Germline assignment: CDR1 DFQATT and CDR2 SNEGSKA (reference sequence). This CDR3 is 12 amino acids long. For the CDR3, the DNA is TGCAGTGCTTGGCTGAATAATCAGCCCCAGCATTTT. Amino acids: CSAWLNNQPQHF.

The chain recombines TRBV25-1 with TRBJ1-5; no clear D gene. This CDR3 is 13 amino acids long. Germline-derived CDR1 and CDR2 are MGHDK and SYGVNS. Trimming stripped 6 bases from V and 5 bases from J, with 11 bases between. The CDR3 spells CASRRGSDQPQHF. CDR3 bases: TGTGCCAGCAGGAGAGGTTCCGATCAGCCCCAGCATTTT.

The V and J genes are TRBV6-1 and TRBJ2-2; D is tentatively TRBD1 or TRBD2 (5 bases each). With 6 bases removed from V and 0 bases from J, the gap between germline ends came to 17 bases. From germline, CDR1 is MNHNS and CDR2 SASEGT. The CDR3 is 17 amino acids. CDR3 DNA: TGTGCCAGCAGATTCGCAATCGGGGACCCGAACACCGGGGAGCTGTTTTTT. Its protein product is CASRFAIGDPNTGELFF.

This clonotype was recorded a few times. The chain is built from TRBV7-9 and TRBJ2-1; 9 nucleotides align to TRBD1. CDR1 is SEHNR and CDR2 is FQNEAQ in the germline V gene (reference sequence). Unmatched junction bases numbered 11, after V lost 5 bases and J lost 9 bases. The CDR3 totals 15 residues. The CDR3 sequence is CASSPPGQGFGEQFF. CDR3 nucleotides: TGTGCCAGCAGCCCTCCGGGACAGGGTTTCGGTGAGCAGTTCTTC.

The rearrangement uses TRBV5-1 and TRBJ2-3; D is possibly TRBD1 (6 bases). The CDR3 is 13 amino acids. CDR1 is SGHRS and CDR2 is YFSETQ in the germline V gene. V lost 7 bases and J lost 2, with 11 bases in between. The CDR3 reads CASGGPDTDTQYF. CDR3 DNA: TGCGCCAGCGGGGGCCCGGACACAGATACGCAGTATTTT.

The V and J genes are TRBV6-5 and TRBJ2-1, with TRBD2 identical over 12 bases. CDR1 is MNHEY, CDR2 SVGAGI, per germline. With 0 bases clipped from V and 4 bases from J, the junction kept 1 base outside the gene matches. This CDR3 region has 16 residues. The CDR3 sequence: CASSYSGLAGYNEQFF. The CDR3 bases are TGTGCCAGCAGTTACTCAGGACTAGCGGGGTACAATGAGCAGTTCTTC.

This clonotype was counted a few times. This chain connects TRBV2 to TRBJ1-1; 7 bases match TRBD1. J was trimmed by 3 bases and V by 4 bases; bases with no gene match: 5. Germline CDR1 reads SNHLY; CDR2 reads FYNNEI. This CDR3 comprises 14 residues. In DNA, the CDR3 is TGTGCCAGCAGTGCTACCCAGGGGGACACTGAAGCTTTCTTT. This codes for CASSATQGDTEAFF.

The V and J genes are TRBV24-1 and TRBJ2-5; D is tentatively TRBD1 or TRBD2 (5 bases each). V gave up 2 bases and J gave up 0 bases, with 6 bases separating them. The CDR3 covers 14 residues. From germline, CDR1 is KGHDR and CDR2 SFDVKD. The CDR3 DNA sequence: TGTGCCACCAGTGATTCGGGACACCAAGAGACCCAGTACTTC. This sequence encodes CATSDSGHQETQYF.